The TCR beta chain described here comes from a study of blood T cell repertoires in COVID-19. Background on the study: Some COVID-19 samples were acute and others convalescent; all came from the United States, Italy and Spain. Sample material is recorded as cDNA or gDNA derived from T cells, B-cell-depleted T cells, or PBMCs.

The CDR3 spans 15 residues. Per germline, CDR1 SNHLY and CDR2 FYNNEI. The V segment lost 4 bases and the J segment 1 base; nucleotides outside the gene matches: 6. Original processing notes: Quantification of nucleated cells was approximated via reference gene primer amplification. Assay used: immunoSEQ multiplex PCR; TCRdb lists only in-frame clones, some missing. The V and J calls and clone size come from that table; D and trimming were worked out from the DNA. Of about 87,000 clones listed, roughly 86% are singletons. The sequenced material came from peripheral blood. The receptor comes from a man in his forties or fifties with acute or convalescent COVID-19. The chain combines TRBV2 with TRBJ2-7; 8 bases align to TRBD2. CDR3 coding DNA: TGTGCCAGCAGTGTTGCGGGAGGCCGGTCCTACGAGCAGTACTTC. It specifies CASSVAGGRSYEQYF.